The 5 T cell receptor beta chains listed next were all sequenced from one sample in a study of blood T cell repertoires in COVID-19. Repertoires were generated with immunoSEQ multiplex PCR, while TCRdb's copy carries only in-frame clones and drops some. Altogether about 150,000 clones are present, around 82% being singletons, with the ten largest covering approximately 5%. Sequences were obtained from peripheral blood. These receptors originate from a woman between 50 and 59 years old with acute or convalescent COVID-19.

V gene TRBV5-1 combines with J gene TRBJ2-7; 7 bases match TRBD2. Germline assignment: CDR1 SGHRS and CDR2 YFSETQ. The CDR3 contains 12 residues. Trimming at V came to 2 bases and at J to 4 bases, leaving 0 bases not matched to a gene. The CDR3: CASSFGGYEQYF. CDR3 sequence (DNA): TGCGCCAGCAGCTTCGGGGGGTACGAGCAGTACTTC.

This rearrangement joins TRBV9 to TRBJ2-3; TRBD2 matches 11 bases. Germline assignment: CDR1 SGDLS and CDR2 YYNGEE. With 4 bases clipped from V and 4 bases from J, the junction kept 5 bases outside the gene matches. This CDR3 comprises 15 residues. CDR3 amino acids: CASSLAGGLADTQYF. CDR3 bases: TGTGCCAGCAGCTTAGCGGGGGGGCTGGCAGATACGCAGTATTTT. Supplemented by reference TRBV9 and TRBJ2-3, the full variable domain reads DSGVTQTPKHLITATGQRVTLRCSPRSGDLSVYWYQQSLDQGLQFLIQYYNGEERAKGNILERFSAQQFPDLHSELNLSSLELGDSALYFCASSLAGGLADTQYFGPGTRLTVL.

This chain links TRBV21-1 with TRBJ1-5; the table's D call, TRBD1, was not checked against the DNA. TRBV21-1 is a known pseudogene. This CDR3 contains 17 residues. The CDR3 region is CASSKYRTLGRNQPQHF. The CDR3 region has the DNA TGTGCCAGCAGCAAATATAGAACCCTTGGGCGCAATCAGCCCCAGCATTTT.

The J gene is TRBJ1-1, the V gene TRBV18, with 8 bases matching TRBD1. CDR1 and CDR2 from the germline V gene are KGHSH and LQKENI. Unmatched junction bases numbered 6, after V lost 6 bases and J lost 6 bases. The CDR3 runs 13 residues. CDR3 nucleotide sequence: TGTGCCAGCTCGCAGGGACAGGACTCTGAAGCTTTCTTT. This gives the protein CASSQGQDSEAFF.

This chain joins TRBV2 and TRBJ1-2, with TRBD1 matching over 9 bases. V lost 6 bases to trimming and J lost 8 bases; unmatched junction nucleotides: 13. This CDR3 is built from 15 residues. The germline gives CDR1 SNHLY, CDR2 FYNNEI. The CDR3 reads CASRVGQGISGGYTF. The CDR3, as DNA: TGTGCCAGCAGAGTCGGACAGGGGATTTCGGGGGGCTACACCTTC.